One sample yielded the 17 T cell receptor beta chains listed below, sequenced in a study of T cell changes during pregnancy in multiple sclerosis. Produced via immunoSEQ multiplex PCR; TCRdb's table is partial and in-frame only. The sample has tens of thousands of clones, more than 85% seen once. This sample comprised peripheral blood, obtained in the first trimester of pregnancy. The origin of the receptors is a female donor with multiple sclerosis, enrolled in a pregnancy study.

The V gene is TRBV11-2, the J gene TRBJ2-7, with 8 bases aligning to TRBD2. CDR3 length: 17 amino acids. Germline CDR1 and CDR2: SGHAT and FQNNGV. The V and J ends lost 4 bases and 2 bases, in that order; junction bases with no gene match: 13. For the CDR3, the DNA is TGTGCCAGCAGCTATAGGGGCCGAGTAGCGGGAACCTACGAGCAGTACTTC. It encodes CASSYRGRVAGTYEQYF.

This clone was counted only a few times. The chain recombines TRBV29-1 with TRBJ1-2; D possibly corresponds to TRBD1 (5 bases). V lost 6 bases, J lost 8 bases, and 16 bases lay in between. From germline, CDR1 is SQVTM and CDR2 ANQGSEA. This CDR3 comprises 12 residues. DNA for the CDR3: TGCAGCGTCGCCGACAGTGCCGAGGGCTACACCTTC. Protein sequence: CSVADSAEGYTF. The full variable domain, with the rest looked up from reference TRBV29-1 and TRBJ1-2, is SAVISQKPSRDICQRGTSLTIQCQVDSQVTMMFWYRQQPGQSLTLIATANQGSEATYESGFVIDKFPISRPNLTFSTLTVSNMSPEDSSIYLCSVADSAEGYTFGSGTRLTVV.

The chain couples TRBV5-6 to TRBJ2-5; 10 bases are shared with TRBD2. The CDR3 spans 15 residues. The germline CDR1 and CDR2 sequences are SGHDT and YYEEEE. Germline trimming cut 0 bases from V and 1 base from J; bases unmatched to any gene: 0. The CDR3 coding sequence is TGTGCCAGCAGCTTGGGACTAGCGGGCCAAGAGACCCAGTACTTC. Its protein product is CASSLGLAGQETQYF.

The chain carries TRBV7-6 and TRBJ2-7, with a possible D match to TRBD1 (5 bases). Trimming left V 1 base short and J 3 bases short, with 13 bases between. The CDR3 is 15 residues long. The germline gives CDR1 SGHVS, CDR2 FNYEAQ. In DNA, the CDR3 is TGTGCCAGCAGCTTAGAGGGTCCAGGGATCTACGAGCAGTACTTC. This encodes CASSLEGPGIYEQYF.

The rearrangement uses TRBV9 and TRBJ2-2; 10 bases are shared with TRBD2. The ends lost 2 bases at V and 5 bases at J; junction bases unmatched: 6. CDR1 is SGDLS, CDR2 YYNGEE, per germline. The CDR3 covers 16 residues. CDR3 nucleotides: TGTGCCAGCAGCGTTAGTAGCGGGGGGTCTACCGGGGAGCTGTTTTTT. It is translated as CASSVSSGGSTGELFF.

This chain links TRBV5-6 with TRBJ1-2; the D gene is possibly TRBD1 (5 bases). The CDR3 loop spans 14 amino acids. The V gene's germline CDR1 is SGHDT and CDR2 YYEEEE. Trimming removed 0 bases from V and 3 bases from J, with 9 bases in between. The CDR3, as DNA: TGTGCCAGCAGCTTGGCAGGGTGGGACTATGGCTACACCTTC. It yields the protein CASSLAGWDYGYTF.

This chain joins TRBV30 and TRBJ2-1; TRBD1 might be the D (5 bases). The V and J ends lost 1 base and 0 bases respectively, with 10 bases between them. The germline CDR1 and CDR2 sequences are GTSNPN and SVGIG (reference sequence). There are 15 residues in the CDR3. Written as DNA, the CDR3 is TGTGCCTGGAGTGACCGACAGAGCTCCTACAATGAGCAGTTCTTC. This encodes CAWSDRQSSYNEQFF. Supplemented by reference TRBV30 and TRBJ2-1, the full variable domain reads SQTIHQWPATLVQPVGSPLSLECTVEGTSNPNLYWYRQAAGRGLQLLFYSVGIGQISSEVPQNLSASRPQDRQFILSSKKLLLSDSGFYLCAWSDRQSSYNEQFFGPGTRLTVL.

The rearrangement links TRBV19 to TRBJ2-2, with a weak D call TRBD1 (5 bases). Germline V gene sequence: CDR1 LNHDA, CDR2 SQIVND (reference sequence). The germline V and J ends were trimmed by 3 bases and 8 bases, with 10 bases remaining between them. This CDR3 region has 13 residues. This CDR3 is CASSIKNRGELFF. CDR3 nucleotide sequence: TGTGCCAGTAGTATTAAGAACAGGGGGGAGCTGTTTTTT. The full variable domain, its missing parts supplied by reference TRBV19 and TRBJ2-2, is DGGITQSPKYLFRKEGQNVTLSCEQNLNHDAMYWYRQDPGQGLRLIYYSQIVNDFQKGDIAEGYSVSREKKESFPLTVTSAQKNPTAFYLCASSIKNRGELFFGEGSRLTVL.

V is TRBV9 and J is TRBJ2-7, with D possibly being TRBD1 (6 bases). The CDR3 runs to 16 residues. The germline V gene encodes CDR1 SGDLS and CDR2 YYNGEE. V was trimmed by 0 bases and J by 0 bases, leaving 13 bases between them. Written as DNA, the CDR3 is TGTGCCAGCAGCGTAGGAGGGGGTGATAGCTCCTACGAGCAGTACTTC. Its translation is CASSVGGGDSSYEQYF.

The chain carries TRBV18 and TRBJ2-5; no definite D call. The V end lost 0 bases, the J end lost 5 bases, and 10 bases lay between the germline ends. The CDR3 contains 14 residues. The germline V gene has CDR1 KGHSH and CDR2 LQKENI. The CDR3 reads CASSPPAERETQYF. The CDR3 DNA follows: TGTGCCAGCTCACCACCCGCGGAGAGGGAGACCCAGTACTTC.

This chain connects TRBV14 to TRBJ2-3, with 7 bases aligning to TRBD1. CDR3 length: 15 amino acids. Germline values: CDR1 SGHDN, CDR2 FVKESK. J was trimmed by 6 bases and V by 2 bases; bases with no gene match: 8. CDR3 coding DNA: TGTGCCAGCAGCCAACCGAAAGAGGGGGCGGATACGCAGTATTTT. Translation: CASSQPKEGADTQYF. The full variable domain, with the rest looked up from reference TRBV14 and TRBJ2-3, is EAGVTQFPSHSVIEKGQTVTLRCDPISGHDNLYWYRRVMGKEIKFLLHFVKESKQDESGMPNNRFLAERTGGTYSTLKVQPAELEDSGVYFCASSQPKEGADTQYFGPGTRLTVL.

This chain connects TRBV4-1 to TRBJ2-5; 7 bases are shared with TRBD2. The CDR3 sequence is 17 residues long. From germline, CDR1 is MGHRA and CDR2 YSYEKL. J lost 1 base, V lost 0 bases, and 8 bases had no gene match. The CDR3 DNA is TGCGCCAGCAGCCAAGATCCCCGCGGGGGACTCCAAGAGACCCAGTACTTC. Translated, it gives CASSQDPRGGLQETQYF.

V gene TRBV11-3 combines with J gene TRBJ2-5; 7 nucleotides match TRBD2. The V segment lost 1 base and the J segment 5 bases; nucleotides outside the gene matches: 7. Germline V gene lookup returns CDR1 SGHNT and CDR2 YENEEA. The CDR3 sequence is 15 residues long. As DNA, the CDR3 is TGTGCCAGCAGCTTAGGGGTTGGGGGAGGGGAGACCCAGTACTTC. Residues: CASSLGVGGGETQYF. The entire variable domain, with the rest obtained from reference TRBV11-3 and TRBJ2-5, is as follows: EAGVVQSPRYKIIEKKQPVAFWCNPISGHNTLYWYLQNLGQGPELLIRYENEEAVDDSQLPKDRFSAERLKGVDSTLKIQPAELGDSAVYLCASSLGVGGGETQYFGPGTRLLVL.

The chain has TRBV10-1 and TRBJ1-1; TRBD1 aligns across 8 bases. Looked up from germline, CDR1 is WNHNN and CDR2 is SYGVQD (reference sequence). The CDR3 has 14 amino acids. V was pared by 6 bases and J by 2 bases, with 5 bases of the junction left unmatched. CDR3 bases: TGCGCCAGCAGGAGGGGACAGGCTAACACTGAAGCTTTCTTT. It yields the protein CASRRGQANTEAFF.

This sequence joins TRBV19 and TRBJ2-6; tentatively, D is TRBD2 (6 bases). The CDR3 sequence is 16 residues long. The V and J ends lost 5 bases and 0 bases respectively, with 11 bases between them. CDR1 and CDR2 from the germline V gene are LNHDA and SQIVND (reference sequence). CDR3 coding DNA: TGTGCCAGTAGTGGGGACTCTCTCTCTGGGGCCAACGTCCTGACTTTC. This codes for CASSGDSLSGANVLTF.

This rearrangement joins TRBV19 to TRBJ2-2; tentative D call: TRBD1 (5 bases). This CDR3 is built from 18 residues. The V end was cut by 0 bases, the J end by 6 bases, with 20 bases between. Germline loops: CDR1 LNHDA, CDR2 SQIVND (reference sequence). The CDR3 region has the DNA TGTGCCAGTAGTATAGATACAGGAACCTCCCCTCCCCCCGGGGAGCTGTTTTTT. It encodes CASSIDTGTSPPPGELFF.

The chain is built from TRBV19 and TRBJ1-2, with no clear D. The ends were cut back, 5 bases at V and 5 bases at J, with 21 bases in the middle. The CDR3 contains 16 residues. Germline V lookup: CDR1 LNHDA, CDR2 SQIVND (reference sequence). The CDR3 sequence: CASSPGVAITPYGYTF. The CDR3 nucleotides read TGTGCCAGTAGTCCTGGAGTCGCTATCACACCTTATGGCTACACCTTC.